The source of this TCR beta chain is a study of Ad26.COV2.S vaccination and SARS-CoV-2 variants. For the study at large: A COV1001 Ad26.COV2.S trial-arm participant provided the sample. Ad26.COV2.S was injected intramuscularly once or twice, 56 days apart. Whole-study results and caveats: It is possible that the TCR breadth and depth analyses underestimated the total T cell responses.

As to treatment: some 19 received Ad26.COV2.S at low or high dose, single or two shots; a few received placebo; per-sample allocation not given. Sampling took place 63 days after the first vaccine or placebo injection. An Ad26 vector expressing Wuhan-strain SARS-CoV-2 spike served as the vaccine. Profiled with immunoSEQ multiplex PCR; TCRdb holds only in-frame clones, not every one. The table lists 430,000 or so clones, roughly 87% of them singletons. Notes on this clone: Its specificity is not known.

This TCR derives from a person aged 18 to 65 who received the Ad26.COV2.S COVID-19 vaccine or a placebo. This specimen was peripheral blood, taken in a trial of Ad26.COV2.S vaccine versus placebo.

The CDR3 reads CASSPYRGVPNEQFF. As DNA, the CDR3 is TGTGCCAGCAGCCCTTACAGGGGCGTACCTAATGAGCAGTTCTTC. The rearrangement uses TRBV9 and TRBJ2-1, with TRBD1 identical over 7 bases. There are 15 residues in the CDR3. Germline loops: CDR1 SGDLS, CDR2 YYNGEE. With V trimmed by 4 bases and J by 7 bases, 11 bases remained unmatched.